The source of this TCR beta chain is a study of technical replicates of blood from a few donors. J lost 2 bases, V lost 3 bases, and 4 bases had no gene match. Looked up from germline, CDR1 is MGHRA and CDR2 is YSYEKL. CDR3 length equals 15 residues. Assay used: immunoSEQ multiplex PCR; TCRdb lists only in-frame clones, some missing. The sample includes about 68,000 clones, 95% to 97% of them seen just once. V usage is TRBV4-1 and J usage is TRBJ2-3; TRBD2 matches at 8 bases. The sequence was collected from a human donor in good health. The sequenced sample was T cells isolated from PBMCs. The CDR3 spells CASSQTSAYTDTQYF. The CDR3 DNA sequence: TGCGCCAGCAGCCAGACTAGCGCCTACACAGATACGCAGTATTTT.